A selection of T cell receptor beta chains follows, all from one sample in a study of blood T cell repertoires in COVID-19. The assay was immunoSEQ multiplex PCR, and TCRdb's table has in-frame clones only and misses some. The sample lists some 180,000 clones, 75% to 90% occurring once. Sequences were obtained from peripheral blood. These receptors all stem from an older woman with acute or convalescent COVID-19. Both conserved end residues are trimmed from each CDR3. The D gene is left open where the match is weak.

>TRBV5-1|TRBD1|TRBJ1-1
ASSSGQGVSTEAF
>TRBV7-3|-|TRBJ2-3
ASSLTLGDRRTDTQY
>TRBV10-3|TRBD2|TRBJ2-3
AITKTSGSTDTQY
>TRBV15|-|TRBJ1-2
ATSSPLHTGDEGYT
>TRBV19|TRBD1|TRBJ1-2
ASTDRASNYGYT
>TRBV11-2|-|TRBJ1-2
ASSPIGIWDGYT
>TRBV19|-|TRBJ2-7
ASSSRGSGEQY
>TRBV6-5|-|TRBJ1-1
ASIHRTEAF
>TRBV27|-|TRBJ1-2
ASSLSRRNGYT
>TRBV5-4|-|TRBJ1-2
ASSSGRGNYGYT
>TRBV5-1|TRBD2|TRBJ2-2
ASSRAGTSDKF
>TRBV5-1|TRBD2|TRBJ2-3
ASSSLLAGGPDTQY
>TRBV5-1|-|TRBJ1-2
ASSFTGDRGYT
>TRBV6-5|TRBD1|TRBJ1-2
ASSDRQNYGYT
>TRBV5-5|-|TRBJ1-2
ASSWGRGNYGYT
>TRBV19|-|TRBJ1-5
ASSVTGFQPQH
>TRBV6-5|-|TRBJ2-3
ASSYSPGVDTQY
>TRBV30|-|TRBJ1-3
AWSSQGTGNTIY
>TRBV5-1|-|TRBJ1-2
ASSLTENYGYT
>TRBV6-5|-|TRBJ1-2
ASTRAGFYGYT
>TRBV2|TRBD1|TRBJ2-2
ASAGTGGVAGELF
>TRBV19|TRBD1|TRBJ1-3
ASSIDRTGLNSGNTIY
>TRBV6-5|TRBD1|TRBJ1-2
ASSLIQGADGYT
>TRBV4-2|TRBD2|TRBJ2-5
ASSQLAGETQY
>TRBV3-1/TRBV3-2|TRBD1|TRBJ1-3
ASSRPTGGWDGNTIY
>TRBV9|TRBD1|TRBJ1-2
ASSPTGGNYGYT
>TRBV9|-|TRBJ1-4
ASSAGFNEKLF
>TRBV13|TRBD1|TRBJ1-1
ASSLGTSGGMTEAF
>TRBV25-1|-|TRBJ2-7
ASSEGTESYEQY
>TRBV28|-|TRBJ1-2
ASSLGGQHYGYT
>TRBV25-1|TRBD1|TRBJ1-1
ASSELKGATEAF
>TRBV19|-|TRBJ1-1
ASSYSPAGMRAEAF
>TRBV3-1/TRBV3-2|TRBD1|TRBJ2-6
ASSPDRASGANVLT
>TRBV10-3|TRBD1|TRBJ1-5
ALPDRGNNQPQH
>TRBV6-5|-|TRBJ2-2
ASRGGGTGELF
>TRBV2|-|TRBJ2-7
ASNIRGSYEQY
>TRBV6-1|-|TRBJ2-7
ASSESGAYEQY
>TRBV6-1|TRBD1|TRBJ1-6
ASSDGQGVSSYNSPLH
>TRBV29-1|-|TRBJ2-3
SVRGGSTDTQY